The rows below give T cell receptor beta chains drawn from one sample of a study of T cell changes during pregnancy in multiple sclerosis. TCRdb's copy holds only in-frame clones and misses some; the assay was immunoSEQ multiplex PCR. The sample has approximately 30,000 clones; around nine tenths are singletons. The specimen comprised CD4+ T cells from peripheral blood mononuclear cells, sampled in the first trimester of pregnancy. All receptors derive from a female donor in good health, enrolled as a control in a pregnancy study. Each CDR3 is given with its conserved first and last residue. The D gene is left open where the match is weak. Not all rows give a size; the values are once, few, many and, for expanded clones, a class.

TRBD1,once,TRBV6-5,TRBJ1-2,CASRRDGTDYGYTF,TGTGCCAGCAGAAGAGACGGGACAGACTATGGCTACACCTTC
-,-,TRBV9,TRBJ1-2,CASSVGRGADGYTF,TGTGCCAGCAGCGTAGGCCGGGGGGCGGATGGCTACACCTTC
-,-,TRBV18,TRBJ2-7,CASSPQGGGPSF,TGTGCCAGCTCACCACAGGGCGGGGGCCCCTCCTTC
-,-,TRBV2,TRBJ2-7,CASRAGQFPKQYF,TGTGCCAGCAGAGCCGGACAGTTCCCAAAGCAGTACTTC
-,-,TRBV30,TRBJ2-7,CASHQGGYEQYF,TGTGCCTCACACCAGGGGGGATACGAGCAGTACTTC
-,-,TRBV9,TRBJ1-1,CASSVAGRMNTEAFF,TGTGCCAGCAGCGTAGCCGGCAGGATGAACACTGAAGCTTTCTTT
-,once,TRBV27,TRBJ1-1,CASSLSLLNTEAFF,TGTGCCAGCAGTTTATCTCTCCTTAACACTGAAGCTTTCTTT
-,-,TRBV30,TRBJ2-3,CAWSPLPGASDTQYF,TGTGCCTGGAGCCCCCTCCCAGGGGCATCAGATACGCAGTATTTT
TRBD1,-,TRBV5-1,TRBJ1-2,CASSSRTGGFDGYTF,TGCGCCAGCAGCTCCAGGACAGGGGGCTTTGATGGCTACACCTTC
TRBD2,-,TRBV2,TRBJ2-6,CASRRLAGVLPGANVLTF,TGTGCCAGCAGGAGGCTAGCGGGAGTATTGCCTGGGGCCAACGTCCTGACTTTC
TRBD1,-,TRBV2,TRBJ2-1,CASRDRGNEQFF,TGTGCCAGCCGGGACAGGGGAAATGAGCAGTTCTTC
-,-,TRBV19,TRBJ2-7,CASQTPNYEQYF,TGTGCCAGTCAGACACCGAACTACGAGCAGTACTTC
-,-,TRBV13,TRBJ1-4,CASSDSEPLVGTNEKLFF,TGTGCCAGCAGCGACTCCGAACCCTTAGTTGGGACTAATGAAAAACTGTTTTTT
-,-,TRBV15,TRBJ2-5,CATSRNILGGTQYF,TGTGCCACCAGCCGTAACATCCTCGGGGGGACCCAGTACTTC
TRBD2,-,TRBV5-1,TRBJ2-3,CASKYSGGTDTQYF,TGCGCCAGCAAGTACAGCGGGGGGACAGATACGCAGTATTTT